These 16 T cell receptor beta chains share one sample of origin, sequenced in a study of shared clonotypes between healthy human individuals. Generated by immunoSEQ multiplex PCR, the TCRdb table keeps only in-frame clones and is missing some. This sample has nearly 500,000 clones, with 60% to 85% found just once. Sequencing was done on a sample of PBMCs. The receptors originated from a woman aged 40 to 50 in good health. Some clones in this sample may be carry-over from other donors' samples.

This clone has ten or more counts. The sample carries other DNA sequences with the same CDR3. The chain recombines TRBV19 with TRBJ2-7, with D perhaps TRBD1 or TRBD2 (5 bases each). This CDR3 spans 11 amino acids. V lost 9 bases to trimming and J lost 3 bases, with 9 bases between them. Per the germline V gene, CDR1 is LNHDA and CDR2 is SQIVND (reference sequence). CDR3 in DNA: TGTGCCAGCGATGGGGGCTACGAGCAGTACTTC. Amino acids: CASDGGYEQYF. Variable domain in full (rest from reference TRBV19 and TRBJ2-7): DGGITQSPKYLFRKEGQNVTLSCEQNLNHDAMYWYRQDPGQGLRLIYYSQIVNDFQKGDIAEGYSVSREKKESFPLTVTSAQKNPTAFYLCASDGGYEQYFGPGTRLTVT.

This clone was detected only once. This is likely an artifact of a read error, given a far larger clone one base away. CDR3 loop: CASSLAAGAGELFF. CDR3 DNA: TGTGCCAGCAGCTTAGCGGCAGGGGCCGGGGAGCTGTTTTTT. V is TRBV7-6 and J is TRBJ2-2, with D maybe TRBD1 (6 bases). The ends were cut back, 0 bases at V and 6 bases at J, with 8 bases in the middle. This CDR3 spans 14 amino acids. Germline V CDR1 and CDR2: SGHVS, FNYEAQ.

The chain carries TRBV29-1 and TRBJ1-1, with a weak D call TRBD1 (6 bases). CDR1 is SQVTM, CDR2 ANQGSEA, per germline. Trimming removed 7 bases at V and 5 bases at J, with 14 bases between. The CDR3 totals 12 residues. CDR3 amino acids: CSGRNQGTEAFF. Here the CDR3 DNA reads TGCAGCGGCCGGAACCAGGGGACTGAAGCTTTCTTT.

The gene calls are TRBV19 and TRBJ2-3, with a possible D match to TRBD2 (5 bases). Germline CDR1 and CDR2: LNHDA and SQIVND (reference sequence). Deletions cut 5 bases from V and 5 bases from J, with 17 bases between. The CDR3 extends over 15 amino acids. Here the CDR3 reads CASSRLRTREDTQYF. The CDR3 DNA sequence: TGTGCCAGTAGTCGACTACGAACTAGAGAAGATACGCAGTATTTT.

This clone was seen once. V and J are TRBV9 and TRBJ1-2, with TRBD1 identical over 8 bases. This CDR3 contains 14 residues. V trimming: 3 bases; J trimming: 8 bases; junction bases outside the gene matches: 9. The V gene's germline CDR1 is SGDLS and CDR2 YYNGEE. The CDR3 DNA follows: TGTGCCAGCAGCGCGTCAGGGGGCTCTGGCGGCTACACCTTC. This translates into CASSASGGSGGYTF.

This clone was observed a few times. The chain carries TRBV28 and TRBJ1-2; D unclear. The V end was cut by 2 bases, the J end by 2 bases, with 6 bases between. Germline V gene lookup returns CDR1 MDHEN and CDR2 SYDVKM. This CDR3 has 13 amino acids. DNA for the CDR3: TGTGCCAGCAGTTTAGCCAGAAACTATGGCTACACCTTC. Encoded protein: CASSLARNYGYTF.

A few counts support this clone. The genes are TRBV14 and TRBJ2-5; D call uncertain. In germline, CDR1 is SGHDN, CDR2 FVKESK. The CDR3 loop spans 12 amino acids. V dropped 0 bases and J dropped 7 bases, with 6 bases sitting between them. DNA for the CDR3: TGTGCCAGCAGCCAAGATCGGAGGACCCAGTACTTC. It yields the protein CASSQDRRTQYF. Filled out from reference TRBV14 and TRBJ2-5, the complete variable domain reads EAGVTQFPSHSVIEKGQTVTLRCDPISGHDNLYWYRRVMGKEIKFLLHFVKESKQDESGMPNNRFLAERTGGTYSTLKVQPAELEDSGVYFCASSQDRRTQYFGPGTRLLVL.

A note on this clone: A clone one base away is much larger, so this may be a read error. The chain is built from TRBV5-6 and TRBJ2-7, with 10 bases aligning to TRBD2. This CDR3 region has 14 residues. Germline-derived CDR1 and CDR2 are SGHDT and YYEEEE. CDR3 protein: CASSFSGLASEQCF. In nucleotides, the CDR3 is TGTGCCAGCAGCTTTTCGGGACTAGCGAGCGAGCAGTGCTTC.

In this sample, this clone turned up many times. The chain carries TRBV5-3 and TRBJ2-7; 11 nucleotides line up with TRBD2. TRBV5-3 is recorded as an ORF, its role being uncertain. The CDR3 spans 16 residues. After removal of 4 bases from V and 0 bases from J, the junction contained 6 bases not matched to a gene. The CDR3 is CARSRGLAVPSYEQYF. CDR3 DNA sequence: TGTGCCAGAAGCCGGGGACTAGCGGTGCCCTCCTACGAGCAGTACTTC.

This clone was recorded many times. The chain employs TRBV30 and TRBJ2-2; possibly TRBD2 for D (6 bases). The CDR3 runs 14 residues. Trimming removed 4 bases from V and 0 bases from J, with 9 bases in between. Germline V gene sequence: CDR1 GTSNPN, CDR2 SVGIG (reference sequence). The CDR3 spells CAWTRLANTGELFF. The CDR3 bases are TGTGCCTGGACCCGACTAGCGAACACCGGGGAGCTGTTTTTT.

As concerns this clone: At one end the junction does not follow the germline gene, possibly because of a read error. This chain uses TRBV5-6 with TRBJ2-7; 8 positions match TRBD1. Per the germline V gene, CDR1 is SGHDT and CDR2 is YYEEEE. The CDR3 totals 18 residues. DNA of the CDR3: TGTGCCAGCAGCAAAGACCGGGACAGGACCTCTTACTCCCACGAGCAGTACTTC. Protein sequence: CASSKDRDRTSYSHEQYF.

This sequence joins TRBV7-2 and TRBJ2-3; 9 bases align to TRBD2. Unmatched junction bases numbered 7, after V lost 0 bases and J lost 6 bases. The CDR3 runs 16 residues. Germline CDR1 reads SGHTA; CDR2 reads FQGNSA. The CDR3 bases are TGTGCCAGCAGCTTAGCTATAGCGGGAGTAGGGGATACGCAGTATTTT. It encodes CASSLAIAGVGDTQYF. The full variable domain, with the rest looked up from reference TRBV7-2 and TRBJ2-3, is GAGVSQSPSNKVTEKGKDVELRCDPISGHTALYWYRQSLGQGLEFLIYFQGNSAPDKSGLPSDRFSAERTGGSVSTLTIQRTQQEDSAVYLCASSLAIAGVGDTQYFGPGTRLTVL.

The chain links TRBV10-3 to TRBJ2-1; TRBD2 matches at 7 bases. The CDR3 contains 15 residues. The V and J ends lost 6 bases and 6 bases, in that order; junction bases with no gene match: 11. In germline, CDR1 is ENHRY, CDR2 SYGVKD. As DNA, the CDR3 is TGTGCCATCAGCAAGGACGGGGGAGGGTTCAATGAGCAGTTCTTC. This codes for CAISKDGGGFNEQFF.

The rearrangement links TRBV7-9 to TRBJ2-7; the D is unclear. Trimming pared 7 bases from V and 2 bases from J, leaving 15 bases between. The germline gives CDR1 SEHNR, CDR2 FQNEAQ (reference sequence). The CDR3 is made up of 14 amino acids. The CDR3 DNA reads as TGTGCCAGCACCACAATAGGAAGGCCCTACGAGCAGTACTTC. This codes for CASTTIGRPYEQYF.

The V call is TRBV18, the J call TRBJ1-5; D is uncertain. Germline values: CDR1 KGHSH, CDR2 LQKENI. V lost 4 bases and J lost 5, with 9 bases in between. This CDR3 is 13 amino acids long. For the CDR3, the DNA is TGTGCCAGCTCACGCCTAGCAGATCAGCCCCAGCATTTT. Encoded protein: CASSRLADQPQHF.

V usage is TRBV5-1 and J usage is TRBJ2-7; 11 nucleotides align to TRBD1. The CDR3 consists of 15 residues. Trimming at V came to 0 bases and at J to 2 bases, leaving 1 base not matched to a gene. CDR1 is SGHRS and CDR2 is YFSETQ in the germline V gene. The CDR3 DNA reads TGCGCCAGCAGCTTGGGGGGACAGGGGGCCTACGAGCAGTACTTC. It translates to CASSLGGQGAYEQYF.